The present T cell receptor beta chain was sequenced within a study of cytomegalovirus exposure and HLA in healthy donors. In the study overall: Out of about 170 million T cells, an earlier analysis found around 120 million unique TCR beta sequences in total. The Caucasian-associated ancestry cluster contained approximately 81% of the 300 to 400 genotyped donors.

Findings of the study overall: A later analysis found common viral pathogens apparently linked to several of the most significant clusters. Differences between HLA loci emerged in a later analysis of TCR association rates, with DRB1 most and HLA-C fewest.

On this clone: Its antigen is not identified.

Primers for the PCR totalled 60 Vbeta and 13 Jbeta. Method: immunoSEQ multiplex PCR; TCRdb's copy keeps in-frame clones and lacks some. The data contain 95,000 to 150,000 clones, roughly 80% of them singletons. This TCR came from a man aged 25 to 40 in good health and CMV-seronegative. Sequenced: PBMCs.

The CDR3 here is CASSSAGEVTYEQYF. The CDR3 DNA reads as TGTGCCAGCAGTTCAGCAGGGGAAGTCACCTACGAGCAGTACTTC. The chain combines TRBV6-5 with TRBJ2-7; D might be TRBD1 (6 bases). The V gene's germline CDR1 is MNHEY and CDR2 SVGAGI. The CDR3 runs 15 residues. The ends were cut back, 4 bases at V and 2 bases at J, with 15 bases in the middle.